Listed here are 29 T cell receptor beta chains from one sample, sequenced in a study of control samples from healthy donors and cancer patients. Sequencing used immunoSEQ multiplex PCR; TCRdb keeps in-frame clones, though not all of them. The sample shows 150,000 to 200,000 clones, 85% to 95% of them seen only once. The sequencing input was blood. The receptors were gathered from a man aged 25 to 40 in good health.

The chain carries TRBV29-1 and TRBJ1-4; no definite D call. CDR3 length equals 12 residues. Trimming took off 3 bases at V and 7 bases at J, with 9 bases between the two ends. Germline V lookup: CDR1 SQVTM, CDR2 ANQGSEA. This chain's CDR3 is CSVEVVSEKLFF. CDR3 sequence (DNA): TGCAGCGTTGAGGTGGTGTCTGAAAAACTGTTTTTT.

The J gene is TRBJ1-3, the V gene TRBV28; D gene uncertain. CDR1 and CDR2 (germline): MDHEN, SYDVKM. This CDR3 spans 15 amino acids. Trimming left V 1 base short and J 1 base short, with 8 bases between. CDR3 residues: CASSLSRGSGNTIYF. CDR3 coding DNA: TGTGCCAGCAGTTTATCACGGGGATCTGGAAACACCATATATTTT. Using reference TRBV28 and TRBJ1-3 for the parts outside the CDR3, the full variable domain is DVKVTQSSRYLVKRTGEKVFLECVQDMDHENMFWYRQDPGLGLRLIYFSYDVKMKEKGDIPEGYSVSREKKERFSLILESASTNQTSMYLCASSLSRGSGNTIYFGEGSWLTVV.

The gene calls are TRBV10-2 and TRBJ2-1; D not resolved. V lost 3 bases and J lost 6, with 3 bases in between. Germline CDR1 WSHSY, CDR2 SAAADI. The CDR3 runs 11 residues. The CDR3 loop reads CASSDLNEQFF. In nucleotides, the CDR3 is TGCGCCAGCAGTGATCTCAATGAGCAGTTCTTC.

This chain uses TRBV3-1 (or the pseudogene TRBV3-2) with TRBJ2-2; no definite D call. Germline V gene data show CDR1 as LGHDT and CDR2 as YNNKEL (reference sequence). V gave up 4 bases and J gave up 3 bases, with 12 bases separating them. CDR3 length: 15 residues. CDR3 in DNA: TGTGCCAGCAGCCCCCCCGCTGGTTACACCGGGGAGCTGTTTTTT. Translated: CASSPPAGYTGELFF.

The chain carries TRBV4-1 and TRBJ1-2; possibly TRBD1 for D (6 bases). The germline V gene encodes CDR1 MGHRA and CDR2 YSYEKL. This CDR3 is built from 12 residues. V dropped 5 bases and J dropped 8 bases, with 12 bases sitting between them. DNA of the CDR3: TGCGCCAGCAGCTTTACAGGGAGCGGCTACACCTTC. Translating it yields CASSFTGSGYTF.

The DNA for the CDR3 is TGCGCCAGCAGCTTGGCTGGACAAGGGCCCCAGTACTTC. Protein sequence: CASSLAGQGPQYF. The chain links TRBV5-1 to TRBJ2-5, with a weak D call TRBD1 (5 bases). Germline CDR1 reads SGHRS; CDR2 reads YFSETQ. This CDR3 has 13 amino acids. With 0 bases removed from V and 9 bases from J, the gap between germline ends came to 12 bases.

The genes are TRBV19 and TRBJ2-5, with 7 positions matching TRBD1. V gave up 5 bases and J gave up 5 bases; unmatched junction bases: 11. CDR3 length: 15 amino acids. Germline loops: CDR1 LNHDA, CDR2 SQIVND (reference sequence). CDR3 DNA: TGTGCCAGTAGTTACGGACAGGACTCGTGGGAGACCCAGTACTTC. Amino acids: CASSYGQDSWETQYF.

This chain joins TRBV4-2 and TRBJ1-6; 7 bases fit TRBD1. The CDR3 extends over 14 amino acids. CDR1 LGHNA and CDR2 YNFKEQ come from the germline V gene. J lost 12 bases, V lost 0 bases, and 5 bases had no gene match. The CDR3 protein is CASSQDQGVRPLHF. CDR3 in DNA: TGTGCCAGCAGCCAAGACCAGGGGGTTCGACCCCTCCACTTT.

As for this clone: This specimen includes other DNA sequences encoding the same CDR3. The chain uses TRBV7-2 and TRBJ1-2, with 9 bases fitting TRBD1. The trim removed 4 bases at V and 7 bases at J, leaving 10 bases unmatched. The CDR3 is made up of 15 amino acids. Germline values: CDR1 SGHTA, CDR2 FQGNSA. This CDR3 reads CASSSDRGGAGGYTF. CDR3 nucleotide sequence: TGTGCCAGCAGCTCGGACAGGGGTGGGGCGGGTGGCTACACCTTC. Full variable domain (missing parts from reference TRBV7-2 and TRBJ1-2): GAGVSQSPSNKVTEKGKDVELRCDPISGHTALYWYRQSLGQGLEFLIYFQGNSAPDKSGLPSDRFSAERTGGSVSTLTIQRTQQEDSAVYLCASSSDRGGAGGYTFGSGTRLTVV.

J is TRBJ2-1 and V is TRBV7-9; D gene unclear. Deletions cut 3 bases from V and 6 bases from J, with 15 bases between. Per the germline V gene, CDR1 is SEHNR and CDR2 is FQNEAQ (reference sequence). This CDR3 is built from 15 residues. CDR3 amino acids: CASSFRATPINEQFF. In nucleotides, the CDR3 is TGTGCCAGCAGCTTTCGGGCCACCCCAATCAATGAGCAGTTCTTC. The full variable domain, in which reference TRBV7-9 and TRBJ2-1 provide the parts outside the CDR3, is DTGVSQNPRHKITKRGQNVTFRCDPISEHNRLYWYRQTLGQGPEFLTYFQNEAQLEKSRLLSDRFSAERPKGSFSTLEIQRTEQGDSAMYLCASSFRATPINEQFFGPGTRLTVL.

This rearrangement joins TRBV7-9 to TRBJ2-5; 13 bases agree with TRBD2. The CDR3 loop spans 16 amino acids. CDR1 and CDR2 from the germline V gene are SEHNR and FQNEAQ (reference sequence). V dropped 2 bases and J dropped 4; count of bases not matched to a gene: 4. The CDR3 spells CASSLQGLAGAETQYF. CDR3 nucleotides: TGTGCCAGCAGCTTACAAGGACTAGCGGGGGCAGAGACCCAGTACTTC. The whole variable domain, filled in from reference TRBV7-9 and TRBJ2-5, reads DTGVSQNPRHKITKRGQNVTFRCDPISEHNRLYWYRQTLGQGPEFLTYFQNEAQLEKSRLLSDRFSAERPKGSFSTLEIQRTEQGDSAMYLCASSLQGLAGAETQYFGPGTRLLVL.

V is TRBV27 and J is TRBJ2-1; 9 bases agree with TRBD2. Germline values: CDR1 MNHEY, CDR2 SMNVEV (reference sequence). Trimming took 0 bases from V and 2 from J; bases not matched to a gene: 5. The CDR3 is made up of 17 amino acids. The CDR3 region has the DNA TGTGCCAGCAGTTTATCGGGGCTAGCGGGAACCTACAATGAGCAGTTCTTC. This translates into CASSLSGLAGTYNEQFF.

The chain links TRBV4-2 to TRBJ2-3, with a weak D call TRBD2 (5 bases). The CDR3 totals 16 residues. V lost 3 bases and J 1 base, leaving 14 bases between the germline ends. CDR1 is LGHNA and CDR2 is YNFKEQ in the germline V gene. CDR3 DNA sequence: TGTGCCAGCAGCCAGAGTAGCGCACTGGGCACAGATACGCAGTATTTT. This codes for CASSQSSALGTDTQYF.

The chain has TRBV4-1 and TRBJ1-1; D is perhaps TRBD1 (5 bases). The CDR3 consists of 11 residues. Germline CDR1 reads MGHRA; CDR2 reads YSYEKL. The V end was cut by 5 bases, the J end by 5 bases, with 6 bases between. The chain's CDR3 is CASSRGTEAFF. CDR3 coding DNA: TGCGCCAGCAGCAGGGGAACTGAAGCTTTCTTT.

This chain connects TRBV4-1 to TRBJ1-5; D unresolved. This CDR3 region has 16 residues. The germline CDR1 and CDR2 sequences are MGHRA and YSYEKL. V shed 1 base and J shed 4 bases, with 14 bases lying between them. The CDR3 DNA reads TGCGCCAGCAGCCAAGGATCGTATTATAGTAATCAGCCCCAGCATTTT. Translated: CASSQGSYYSNQPQHF.

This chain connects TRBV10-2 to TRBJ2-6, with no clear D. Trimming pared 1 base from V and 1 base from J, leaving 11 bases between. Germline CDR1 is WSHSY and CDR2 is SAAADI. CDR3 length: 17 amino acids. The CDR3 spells CASSEWATESGANVLTF. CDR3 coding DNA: TGCGCCAGCAGTGAGTGGGCCACGGAATCTGGGGCCAACGTCCTGACTTTC.

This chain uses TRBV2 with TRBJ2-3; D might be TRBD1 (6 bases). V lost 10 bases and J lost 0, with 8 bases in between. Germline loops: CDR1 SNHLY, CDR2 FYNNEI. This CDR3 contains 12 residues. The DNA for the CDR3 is TGTGCCACTGGACAGAGCACAGATACGCAGTATTTT. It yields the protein CATGQSTDTQYF.

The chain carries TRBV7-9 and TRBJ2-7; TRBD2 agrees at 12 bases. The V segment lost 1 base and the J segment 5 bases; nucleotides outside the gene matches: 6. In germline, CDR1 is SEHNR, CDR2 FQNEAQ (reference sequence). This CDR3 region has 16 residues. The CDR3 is CASSLDRLAGVDEQYF. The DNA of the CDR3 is TGTGCCAGCAGCTTAGACCGACTAGCGGGAGTAGACGAGCAGTACTTC. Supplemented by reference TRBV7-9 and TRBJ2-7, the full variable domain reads DTGVSQNPRHKITKRGQNVTFRCDPISEHNRLYWYRQTLGQGPEFLTYFQNEAQLEKSRLLSDRFSAERPKGSFSTLEIQRTEQGDSAMYLCASSLDRLAGVDEQYFGPGTRLTVT.

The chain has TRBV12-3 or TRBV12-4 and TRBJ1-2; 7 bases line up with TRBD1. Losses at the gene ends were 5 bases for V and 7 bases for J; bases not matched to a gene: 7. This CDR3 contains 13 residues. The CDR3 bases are TGTGCCAGCAGTCCCCGGACAGGTGGTGGCTACACCTTC. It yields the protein CASSPRTGGGYTF.

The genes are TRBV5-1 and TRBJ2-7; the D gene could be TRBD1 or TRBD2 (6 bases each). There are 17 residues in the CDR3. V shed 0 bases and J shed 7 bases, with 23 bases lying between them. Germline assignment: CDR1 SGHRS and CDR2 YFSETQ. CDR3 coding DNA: TGCGCCAGCAGCTTGGGGGCCCCGGCGAGGGGGGCGGGGGAGCAGTACTTC. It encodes CASSLGAPARGAGEQYF. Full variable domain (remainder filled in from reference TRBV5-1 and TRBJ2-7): KAGVTQTPRYLIKTRGQQVTLSCSPISGHRSVSWYQQTPGQGLQFLFEYFSETQRNKGNFPGRFSGRQFSNSRSEMNVSTLELGDSALYLCASSLGAPARGAGEQYFGPGTRLTVT.

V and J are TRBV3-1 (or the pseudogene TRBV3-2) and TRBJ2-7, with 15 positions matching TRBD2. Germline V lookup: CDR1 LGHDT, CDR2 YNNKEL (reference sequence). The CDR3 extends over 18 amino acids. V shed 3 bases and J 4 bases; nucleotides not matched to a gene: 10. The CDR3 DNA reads TGTGCCAGCAGCCAGGACGGACTAGCGGGGGGGCCAACATACGAGCAGTACTTC. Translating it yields CASSQDGLAGGPTYEQYF.

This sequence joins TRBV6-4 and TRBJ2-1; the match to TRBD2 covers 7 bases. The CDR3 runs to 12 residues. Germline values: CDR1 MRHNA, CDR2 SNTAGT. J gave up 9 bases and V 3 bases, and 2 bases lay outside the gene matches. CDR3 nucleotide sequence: TGTGCCAGCAGTGATTCGGGAGGTGAGCAGTTCTTC. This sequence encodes CASSDSGGEQFF.

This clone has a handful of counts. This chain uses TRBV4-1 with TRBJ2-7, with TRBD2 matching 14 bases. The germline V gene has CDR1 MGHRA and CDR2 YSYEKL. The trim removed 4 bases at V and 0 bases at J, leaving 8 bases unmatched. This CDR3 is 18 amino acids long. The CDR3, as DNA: TGCGCCAGCAGCCCGATCGATGGGACTAGCGGGAGCTCCTACGAGCAGTACTTC. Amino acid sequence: CASSPIDGTSGSSYEQYF.

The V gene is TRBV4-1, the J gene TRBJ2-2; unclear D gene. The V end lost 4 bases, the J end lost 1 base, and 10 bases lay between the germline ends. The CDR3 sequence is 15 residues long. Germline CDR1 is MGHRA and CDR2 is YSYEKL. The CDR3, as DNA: TGCGCCAGCAGCCTCCAACACTTGAACACCGGGGAGCTGTTTTTT. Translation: CASSLQHLNTGELFF.

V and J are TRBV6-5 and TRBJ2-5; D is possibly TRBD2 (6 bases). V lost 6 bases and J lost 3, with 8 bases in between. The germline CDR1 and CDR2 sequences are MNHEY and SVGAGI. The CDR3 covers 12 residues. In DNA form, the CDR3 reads TGTGCCAGCAGCTCTAGCGAAGAGACCCAGTACTTC. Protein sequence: CASSSSEETQYF.

This CDR3 is CASSSDGKKTDTQYF. The CDR3, as DNA: TGTGCCAGCAGCTCAGATGGGAAGAAGACAGATACGCAGTATTTT. The genes are TRBV7-2 and TRBJ2-3, with unresolved D. Between the trimmed V and J ends, which lost 4 bases and 3 bases, there was a span of 14 bases. Germline CDR1 is SGHTA and CDR2 is FQGNSA. The CDR3 covers 15 residues.

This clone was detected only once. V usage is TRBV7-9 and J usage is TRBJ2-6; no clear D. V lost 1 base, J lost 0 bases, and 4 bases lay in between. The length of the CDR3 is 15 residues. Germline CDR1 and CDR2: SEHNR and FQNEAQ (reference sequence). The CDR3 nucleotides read TGTGCCAGCAGCTTAGACAGCTCTGGGGCCAACGTCCTGACTTTC. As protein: CASSLDSSGANVLTF.

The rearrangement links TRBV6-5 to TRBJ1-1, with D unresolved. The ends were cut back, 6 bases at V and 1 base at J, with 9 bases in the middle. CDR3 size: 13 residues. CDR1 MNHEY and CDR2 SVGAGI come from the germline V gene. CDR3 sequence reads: CASRTAGNTEAFF. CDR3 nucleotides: TGTGCCAGCAGGACGGCGGGGAACACTGAAGCTTTCTTT.

CDR3 coding DNA: TGTGCCAGCAGCCTGCGGTCGGGGTTCCTGGGCACAGATACGCAGTATTTT. It is translated as CASSLRSGFLGTDTQYF. The rearrangement links TRBV3-1 (or the pseudogene TRBV3-2) to TRBJ2-3; tentatively, D is TRBD2 (5 bases). This CDR3 has 17 residues. Looked up from germline, CDR1 is LGHDT and CDR2 is YNNKEL (reference sequence). V shed 4 bases and J shed 1 base, with 18 bases lying between them.